The T cell receptor (beta chain) described here comes from a study of cytomegalovirus exposure and HLA in healthy donors. The CDR3 is 15 residues long. CDR1 and CDR2 from the germline V gene are MGHRA and YSYEKL. J was trimmed by 5 bases and V by 5 bases; bases with no gene match: 10. Study-wide findings and caveats: A later analysis found most CMV-associated TCR beta chains apparently HLA-restricted.

As for this clone: Its cognate antigen is unknown.

The PCR was carried out with 60 Vbeta primers and 13 Jbeta primers. The table came from immunoSEQ multiplex PCR; TCRdb's copy has only in-frame clones and leaves some out. The sample includes about 120,000 clones, over 70% of them seen just once. The chain has TRBV4-1 and TRBJ2-5; 8 nucleotides agree with TRBD2. Input material: PBMCs. The clonotype was recovered from a woman between 18 and 30 years old in good health and CMV-seronegative. In DNA form, the CDR3 reads TGCGCCAGCAGCTTAACCTCCGGGACTAGGGAGACCCAGTACTTC. It codes for CASSLTSGTRETQYF.